This T cell receptor beta chain is from a study of T cell responses to AZD1222 COVID-19 vaccine. Study details: Second doses at about 4 or about 12 weeks were pooled. Study-wide findings and caveats: Spike-specific TCR breadth and depth grew following two AZD1222 doses. The donor group comprised mostly white British people and more females; the analysis possibly underestimated clonal diversity.

Data came from immunoSEQ multiplex PCR; TCRdb stores just in-frame clones and leaves some out. Among around 78,000 clones, around 90% were seen once, and the ten largest hold roughly 24%. Germline CDR1 is MGHRA and CDR2 is YSYEKL. The CDR3 loop spans 14 amino acids. V was clipped by 4 bases and J by 7 bases, with 16 bases between them. With respect to this clone: The antigen is undetermined.

The chain couples TRBV4-1 to TRBJ1-2; TRBD1 is a possible D gene (6 bases). This specimen consisted of peripheral blood, obtained on day 0 of AZD1222 vaccination. This receptor was identified in an adult in good health. The CDR3: CASSPGGGGFGYTF. In DNA, the CDR3 is TGCGCCAGCAGCCCTGGAGGGGGGGGCTTTGGCTACACCTTC.